A selection of T cell receptor beta chains follows, all from one sample in a study of blood T cell repertoires in COVID-19. Some clones are missing from TCRdb's copy, which holds only in-frame ones; the method was immunoSEQ multiplex PCR. The table lists roughly 220,000 clones, approximately 82% of them singletons, with around 1.5% in the top ten. Material for sequencing was peripheral blood. These TCRs come from a woman aged 40 to 55 who had recovered from COVID-19. Each CDR3 is given with its conserved first and last residue. The D gene is left open where the match is weak. The size field is filled for only some rows; it gives once, few, many or a size class.

CASSESNGSGANVLTF | TGCGCCAGCAGTGAGTCGAACGGGTCCGGGGCCAACGTCCTGACTTTC | TRBV10-1 | few | - | TRBJ2-6
CASSAEGGQASTDTQYF | TGTGCCAGCAGCGCAGAGGGGGGACAGGCTAGCACAGATACGCAGTATTTT | TRBV9 | - | TRBD1 | TRBJ2-3
CASSTPRDREDEQYF | TGTGCCAGCAGTACCCCCCGGGACAGGGAGGACGAGCAGTACTTC | TRBV2 | - | TRBD1 | TRBJ2-7
CASSSGVDYGYTF | TGCGCCAGCAGCTCGGGGGTGGACTATGGCTACACCTTC | TRBV5-1 | - | - | TRBJ1-2
CASSLAASLYQETQYF | TGCGCCAGCAGCTTGGCCGCGTCTTTGTACCAAGAGACCCAGTACTTC | TRBV5-1 | - | - | TRBJ2-5
CAAQQGTNEKLFF | TGTGCCGCCCAACAGGGGACTAATGAAAAACTGTTTTTT | TRBV10-3 | once | TRBD1 | TRBJ1-4
CASSYSRQSGYEQYF | TGTGCCAGCAGTTACTCGAGGCAGTCCGGCTACGAGCAGTACTTC | TRBV6-5 | - | - | TRBJ2-7
CASSLTMENIQYF | TGTGCCAGCAGCCTTACAATGGAAAACATTCAGTACTTC | TRBV11-3 | - | - | TRBJ2-4
CAWRAGAGNTIYF | TGTGCCTGGAGGGCGGGGGCTGGAAACACCATATATTTT | TRBV30 | - | - | TRBJ1-3
CSASTLQELNTEAFF | TGCAGTGCTAGTACTCTACAGGAGTTGAACACTGAAGCTTTCTTT | TRBV20-1 | - | - | TRBJ1-1
CASSLEVSEAEAFF | TGTGCCAGCAGCTTAGAGGTCAGTGAGGCTGAAGCTTTCTTT | TRBV11-3 | - | - | TRBJ1-1